This T cell receptor (beta chain) was identified in a study of blood T cell repertoires in COVID-19. Study context: The origin of the acute and convalescent COVID-19 samples was the United States, Italy and Spain.

TCRdb's table, derived via immunoSEQ multiplex PCR, lists solely in-frame clones and lacks some. The sample records about 230,000 clones, roughly 80% being singletons. The CDR3 loop spans 15 amino acids. Germline V gene data show CDR1 as SGHAT and CDR2 as FQNNGV. V was shortened by 4 bases and J by 12 bases, with 25 bases between the two germline ends. Seattle patient enrollment occurred during active infection, with longitudinal follow-up thereafter. The TCR sequence derives from a woman at least 80 years old with COVID-19, enrolled during active disease. V and J are TRBV11-2 and TRBJ2-7; D is perhaps TRBD2 (6 bases). The sample taken for sequencing was peripheral blood. The CDR3, as DNA: TGTGCCAGCAGCTCGGGGTCTGGTACGCGGGGTCGGATGTACTTC. It encodes CASSSGSGTRGRMYF.